This TCR beta chain was found in a study of patients and donors after allogeneic stem cell transplantation. Trimming removed 1 base at V and 5 bases at J, with 11 bases between. Germline V gives CDR1 SGHDN, CDR2 FVKESK. This CDR3 region has 14 residues. A single record per CDR3 protein comes from TCRdb applying MiXCR to the RT-PCR reads. The sample contains about a million distinct CDR3 sequences, approximately 18% of which appear only once. Sequenced material: blood, either unsorted or a sorted T cell fraction (not recorded which). This sequence joins TRBV14 and TRBJ1-1, with a tentative D call TRBD1 (5 bases). This clonotype was sampled from a human donor who was either an allogeneic HSCT recipient or a stem cell or donor lymphocyte infusion donor (not recorded which). It is not recorded whose cells these are; they may come from a transplant donor. CDR3 DNA sequence: TGTGCCAGCAGCCAAGTAGGGGTCGGGACTGAAGCTTTCTTT. This gives the protein CASSQVGVGTEAFF.